The 8 T cell receptor beta chains given below trace back to one sample, sequenced in a study of blood T cell repertoires in COVID-19. Some clones are missing from TCRdb's copy, which holds only in-frame ones; the method was immunoSEQ multiplex PCR. The profile covers approximately 120,000 clones, with around four fifths appearing a single time and 5.5% to 6% taken by the ten largest. The specimen sequenced was peripheral blood. These receptors were taken from an elderly man with active or convalescent COVID-19.

V usage is TRBV5-6 and J usage is TRBJ2-3, with 9 bases matching TRBD1. CDR3 length equals 13 residues. Trimming at V came to 4 bases and at J to 6 bases, leaving 3 bases not matched to a gene. Germline assignment: CDR1 SGHDT and CDR2 YYEEEE. The CDR3 nucleotides are TGTGCCAGCAGCGGGGACAGGGTCGATACGCAGTATTTT. Translation: CASSGDRVDTQYF.

The chain couples TRBV27 to TRBJ2-1; 11 bases align to TRBD2. The CDR3 has 17 residues. V dropped 3 bases and J dropped 4; count of bases not matched to a gene: 8. Germline V gene sequence: CDR1 MNHEY, CDR2 SMNVEV (reference sequence). In nucleotides, the CDR3 is TGTGCCAGCAGTTTGCGTTCTAGCGGGGGGCCTTACAATGAGCAGTTCTTC. This codes for CASSLRSSGGPYNEQFF.

Turning to this clone: Relative to the germline gene, one junction end is altered; a read error may explain this. V usage is TRBV6-2 or TRBV6-3 and J usage is TRBJ2-7, with a possible D match to TRBD2 (5 bases). Germline-derived CDR1 and CDR2 are MNHEY and SVGEGT. The CDR3 length is 12 residues. The CDR3 DNA sequence: TGTGCCAGCAGCACCCCACCCGGGAACCTACTCTTC. It yields the protein CASSTPPGNLLF.

The chain combines TRBV19 with TRBJ2-7, with D possibly being TRBD1 (6 bases). Trimming pared 5 bases from V and 3 bases from J, leaving 17 bases between. The germline CDR1 and CDR2 sequences are LNHDA and SQIVND (reference sequence). The CDR3 has 15 amino acids. The CDR3: CASSLSGVGFYEQYF. The CDR3, as DNA: TGTGCCAGTAGTTTGTCAGGGGTGGGATTCTACGAGCAGTACTTC.

This clone has only one observation. The V call is TRBV18, the J call TRBJ1-1, with D tentatively TRBD1 (5 bases). The CDR3 is 16 residues long. The V and J ends lost 0 bases and 4 bases respectively, with 15 bases between them. The germline gives CDR1 KGHSH, CDR2 LQKENI. For the CDR3, the DNA is TGTGCCAGCTCACCACCGTCCCGGGGGAGGGGCACTGAAGCTTTCTTT. It translates to CASSPPSRGRGTEAFF.

The J gene is TRBJ1-2, the V gene TRBV18; tentatively, D is TRBD1 (5 bases). This CDR3 spans 13 amino acids. V was pared by 3 bases and J by 8 bases, with 13 bases between. Germline assignment: CDR1 KGHSH and CDR2 LQKENI. The CDR3 DNA reads TGTGCCAGCTCACCGGGGCAGGGTAACGGCTACACCTTC. It codes for CASSPGQGNGYTF.

This chain connects TRBV18 to TRBJ1-6, with D possibly TRBD1 on 6 matching bases. The CDR3 spans 14 residues. Germline lookup yields CDR1 KGHSH and CDR2 LQKENI. Trimming left V 2 bases short and J 10 bases short, with 12 bases between. The CDR3 DNA reads as TGTGCCAGCTCACCAGGACAGAGAGAATCACCCCTCCACTTT. Translation gives CASSPGQRESPLHF.

The genes are TRBV6-2 or TRBV6-3 and TRBJ2-5; 11 bases match TRBD2. The CDR3 loop spans 17 amino acids. V lost 1 base and J lost 3; bases outside the gene matches: 7. Per germline, CDR1 MNHEY and CDR2 SVGEGT. CDR3 in DNA: TGTGCCAGCAGTTACTTTTTTAATAGCGGGGGGGAAGAGACCCAGTACTTC. This translates into CASSYFFNSGGEETQYF.